This is a list of T cell receptor beta chains from one sample in a study of prognosis after radiotherapy for stage I lung cancer. TCRdb reprocessed the multiplex PCR reads via MiXCR and lists one record per CDR3 protein. In the table there are roughly 20,000 distinct CDR3 sequences, about three fifths of which are singletons. Sequenced material: PBMCs, taken before or after stereotactic body radiation therapy (not recorded which). Source of these receptors: a donor at least 50 years old with non-small cell lung cancer. CDR3s include the opening cysteine and the closing phenylalanine or tryptophan. D genes are given only for firm matches. Size is stated for part of the rows, as once, few or many counts, or as a class when the clone is expanded.

v_call: TRBV5-1
j_call: TRBJ1-4
d_call: TRBD1
clone_size: many
cdr3_aa: CASSRGTGGEKLFF
cdr3_nt: TGCGCCAGCAGCCGCGGGACAGGTGGGGAAAAACTGTTTTTT

v_call: TRBV12-3/TRBV12-4
j_call: TRBJ2-5
d_call: TRBD2
clone_size: many
cdr3_aa: CASLGGGSRETQYF
cdr3_nt: TGTGCCAGCCTCGGTGGCGGGAGTAGGGAGACCCAGTACTTC

v_call: TRBV5-1
j_call: TRBJ2-1
d_call: TRBD2
clone_size: many
cdr3_aa: CASSPGLAGTDEQFF
cdr3_nt: TGCGCCAGCAGCCCCGGACTAGCGGGAACCGATGAGCAGTTCTTC

v_call: TRBV6-1
j_call: TRBJ1-3
d_call: NA
clone_size: medium-sized
cdr3_aa: CASSPHTRLAGNTIYF
cdr3_nt: TGTGCCAGCAGCCCACACACCCGGCTGGCTGGAAACACCATATATTTT

v_call: TRBV6-2/TRBV6-3
j_call: TRBJ1-3
d_call: NA
clone_size: NA
cdr3_aa: CAISESAVEGGNTIYF
cdr3_nt: TGTGCCATCAGTGAATCGGCAGTGGAGGGAGGAAACACCATATATTTT

v_call: TRBV6-1
j_call: TRBJ2-7
d_call: NA
clone_size: NA
cdr3_aa: CAISGTHSYEQYF
cdr3_nt: TGTGCCATCTCCGGGACTCACTCCTACGAGCAGTACTTC

v_call: TRBV14
j_call: TRBJ2-2
d_call: NA
clone_size: once
cdr3_aa: CASSQGGWNTGELFF
cdr3_nt: TGTGCCAGCAGCCAAGGAGGGTGGAACACCGGGGAGCTGTTTTTT

v_call: TRBV7-9
j_call: TRBJ2-5
d_call: NA
clone_size: many
cdr3_aa: CASSSKGPETQYF
cdr3_nt: TGTGCCAGCAGCTCGAAGGGGCCGGAGACCCAGTACTTC

v_call: TRBV30
j_call: TRBJ2-1
d_call: NA
clone_size: many
cdr3_aa: CAWATGGGDEQFF
cdr3_nt: TGTGCCTGGGCTACTGGAGGGGGCGATGAGCAGTTCTTC

v_call: TRBV20-1
j_call: TRBJ1-3
d_call: NA
clone_size: many
cdr3_aa: CSALVRGSGNTIYF
cdr3_nt: TGCAGTGCTTTGGTCAGGGGCTCTGGAAACACCATATATTTT

v_call: TRBV6-7
j_call: TRBJ2-1
d_call: TRBD2
clone_size: many
cdr3_aa: CASSYWSAGELYNEQFF
cdr3_nt: TGTGCCAGCAGTTATTGGTCAGCGGGAGAGCTCTACAATGAGCAGTTCTTC

v_call: TRBV11-2
j_call: TRBJ2-5
d_call: TRBD2
clone_size: NA
cdr3_aa: CASSSLKGTSKGATQYF
cdr3_nt: TGTGCCAGCAGCTCACTTAAAGGGACTAGCAAGGGTGCGACCCAGTACTTC

v_call: TRBV11-3
j_call: TRBJ1-6
d_call: NA
clone_size: NA
cdr3_aa: CASREGNSPLHF
cdr3_nt: TGTGCCAGCAGGGAGGGGAATTCACCCCTCCACTTT

v_call: TRBV6-1
j_call: TRBJ2-7
d_call: NA
clone_size: NA
cdr3_aa: CASSARKEYEQYF
cdr3_nt: TGTGCCAGCTCGGCTAGAAAAGAGTACGAGCAGTACTTC

v_call: TRBV10-2
j_call: TRBJ2-2
d_call: NA
clone_size: NA
cdr3_aa: CANNSGNTGKLFF
cdr3_nt: TGCGCCAACAACTCGGGGAACACCGGGAAGCTGTTTTTT